The clone carrying this T cell receptor beta chain occurred a few times. Its antigen is undetermined. The CDR3 regions of TCR beta were amplified from RNA transcripts. First-round RT-PCR targeting the TCR CDR3 was performed with the HTBI primer set. TCRdb independently ran MiXCR on the multiplex PCR reads; one entry per CDR3 protein. The sample carries about 660,000 distinct CDR3 sequences, over 40% recorded once. This sample stems from a study of T cells in Graves' hyperthyroidism and ophthalmopathy. This CDR3 has 14 residues. V shed 7 bases, J shed 5 bases, and the junction held 10 bases outside the gene matches. Germline lookup yields CDR1 MNHNY and CDR2 SVGAGI (reference sequence). Study-wide results and limits: By a 13 V-J model, ophthalmopathy was set apart from stable hyperthyroidism. Most thyroid clonotypes that were expanded above 0.001 also turned up in blood.

The clonotype comes from an adult man with Graves' disease, either hyperthyroidism or ophthalmopathy (not recorded which). The sample comprised peripheral blood or thyroid tissue (not recorded which). V and J are TRBV6-6 and TRBJ2-7; TRBD1 matches 8 bases. CDR3: CASTIGQGLDEQYF. The CDR3, as DNA: TGTGCCAGCACTATAGGACAGGGTCTCGACGAGCAGTACTTC.